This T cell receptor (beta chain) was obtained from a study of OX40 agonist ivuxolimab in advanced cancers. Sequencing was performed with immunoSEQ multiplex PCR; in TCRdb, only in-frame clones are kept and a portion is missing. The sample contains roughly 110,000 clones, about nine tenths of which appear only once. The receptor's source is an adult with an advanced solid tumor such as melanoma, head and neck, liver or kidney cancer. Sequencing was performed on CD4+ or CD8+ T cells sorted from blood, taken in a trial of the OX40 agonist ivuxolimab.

CDR3 sequence reads: CAWGGAGDLSYNEQFF. The CDR3 nucleotides are TGTGCCTGGGGCGGGGCGGGCGACCTCTCCTACAATGAGCAGTTCTTC. The rearrangement uses TRBV30 and TRBJ2-1; tentative D call: TRBD2 (6 bases). Germline V CDR1 and CDR2: GTSNPN, SVGIG (reference sequence). The CDR3 runs to 16 residues. V shed 5 bases and J shed 0 bases, with 17 bases lying between them.